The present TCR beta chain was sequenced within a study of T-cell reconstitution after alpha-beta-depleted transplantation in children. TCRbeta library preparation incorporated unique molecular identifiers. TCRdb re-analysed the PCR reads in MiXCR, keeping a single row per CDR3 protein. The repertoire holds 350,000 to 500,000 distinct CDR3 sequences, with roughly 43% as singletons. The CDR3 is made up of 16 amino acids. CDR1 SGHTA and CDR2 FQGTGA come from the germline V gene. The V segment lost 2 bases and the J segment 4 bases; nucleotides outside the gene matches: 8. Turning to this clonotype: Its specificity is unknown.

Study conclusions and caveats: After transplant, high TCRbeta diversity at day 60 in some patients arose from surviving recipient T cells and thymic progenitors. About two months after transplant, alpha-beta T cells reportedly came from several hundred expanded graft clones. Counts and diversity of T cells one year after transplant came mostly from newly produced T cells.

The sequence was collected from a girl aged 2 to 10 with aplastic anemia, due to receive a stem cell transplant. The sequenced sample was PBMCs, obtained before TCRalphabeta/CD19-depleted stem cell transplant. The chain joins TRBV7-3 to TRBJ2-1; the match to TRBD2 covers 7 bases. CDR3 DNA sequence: TGTGCCAGCAGCTTAGAGTGGGAGGGCCTTTACAATGAGCAGTTCTTC. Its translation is CASSLEWEGLYNEQFF.